A selection of T cell receptor beta chains follows, all from one sample in a study of technical replicates of blood from a few donors. Data came from immunoSEQ multiplex PCR; TCRdb stores just in-frame clones and leaves some out. The sample holds about 98,000 clones; 95% are singletons and the top ten take approximately 0.21%. Sequencing was performed on T cells isolated from PBMCs. The receptors originated from a human donor in good health. The CDR3 runs from the conserved cysteine through the conserved F or W. Each record gives: D gene, J gene, CDR3 length, V gene, clone size, CDR3 DNA, CDR3 protein. The D gene is left open where the match is weak. Size tells how often a clone was seen (once, few, many) or the class of an expanded clone, and some rows leave it out.

- TRBJ2-2 13 TRBV29-1 - TGCAGCGCGCACCTTGGGGGGTCCGGGGAGCTGTTTTTT CSAHLGGSGELFF
TRBD1 TRBJ2-5 13 TRBV30 - TGTGCCCTCCGGACAGGGCCGGGGGAGACCCAGTACTTC CALRTGPGETQYF
- TRBJ2-1 14 TRBV11-2 once TGTGCCAGCAGCATGACAGGCCTCAACAATGAGCAGTTCTTC CASSMTGLNNEQFF
TRBD2 TRBJ2-7 15 TRBV7-8 - TGTGCCAGCAGCTTCCTCGGGGGGGTACTTGGGGAGCAGTACTTC CASSFLGGVLGEQYF
TRBD1 TRBJ1-2 22 TRBV28 - TGTGCCAGCAGTTTACTCCTGGTGGGGGACTCCGACAGGGCCTCTTGGGGCTATGGCTACACCTTC CASSLLLVGDSDRASWGYGYTF
TRBD2 TRBJ2-5 16 TRBV27 - TGTGCCAGCAAAGGGACTAGCGGGATAGGAGGGGAGACCCAGTACTTC CASKGTSGIGGETQYF
TRBD1 TRBJ1-1 15 TRBV10-1 - TGCGCCAGCAGTGCCGGGACAGTGTGGAACACTGAAGCTTTCTTT CASSAGTVWNTEAFF
- TRBJ1-4 14 TRBV6-1 - TGTGCCAGCACTTTCGGGAGCATGAAAGAAAAACTGTTTTTT CASTFGSMKEKLFF
TRBD1 TRBJ2-1 15 TRBV7-9 - TGTGCCAGCAGCTTAGTGGGACAGGGAATAAATGAGCAGTTCTTC CASSLVGQGINEQFF
TRBD1 TRBJ2-7 17 TRBV7-9 - TGTGCCAGCAGCGGACAGGGGCTATCACTATATCACTACGAGCAGTACTTC CASSGQGLSLYHYEQYF
TRBD1 TRBJ2-1 15 TRBV2 once TGTGCCAGCAGTGCCGACAGGGGAGCCCACAATGAGCAGTTCTTC CASSADRGAHNEQFF
- TRBJ2-6 17 TRBV19 - TGTGCCAGTACCGACTTTCGACCGTATGCCGGGGCCAACGTCCTGACTTTC CASTDFRPYAGANVLTF
- TRBJ1-2 14 TRBV6-5 - TGTGCCAGCAGTTTCCAAAGTGGACTGTATGGCTACACCTTC CASSFQSGLYGYTF
TRBD1 TRBJ2-2 13 TRBV10-3 - TGTGCCACAGGGGACAGGGCAGGCGGGGAGCTGTTTTTT CATGDRAGGELFF
- TRBJ2-2 12 TRBV6-5 - TGTGCCAGCAGTTATGGGCCCGGGGAGCTGTTTTTT CASSYGPGELFF
- TRBJ2-5 14 TRBV30 few TGTGCCTGGAGCGAGTGGGCAGGGGGGGAGACCCAGTACTTC CAWSEWAGGETQYF
TRBD1 TRBJ1-4 18 TRBV15 - TGTGCCACCAGCAGAGGGATCGGGACAGGGATTGCCAATGAAAAACTGTTTTTT CATSRGIGTGIANEKLFF
- TRBJ1-1 13 TRBV30 - TGTGCCTGGAATGCGCCCCCGAGCACTGAAGCTTTCTTT CAWNAPPSTEAFF
TRBD1 TRBJ1-2 12 TRBV2 - TGTGCCAGCACGACAGGGGGCTTGGGCTACACCTTC CASTTGGLGYTF
- TRBJ2-1 15 TRBV5-4 - TGTGCCAGCAGCCTCATCGGAGGGACCCCCAATGAGCAGTTCTTC CASSLIGGTPNEQFF
- TRBJ2-5 11 TRBV5-1 - TGCGCCAGCAGCTTCGAAGAGACCCAGTACTTC CASSFEETQYF
TRBD1 TRBJ1-5 14 TRBV9 - TGTGCCAGCAGCGCCAGGGACAGTTATCAGCCCCAGCATTTT CASSARDSYQPQHF
TRBD2 TRBJ2-1 15 TRBV2 - TGTGCCAGCACCTTGGAGGGGACTAGCGCCAATGAGCAGTTCTTC CASTLEGTSANEQFF
TRBD2 TRBJ2-1 16 TRBV5-1 - TGCGCCAGCAGTTGGGGGTCCGGGAGGATGAACGATGAGCAGTTCTTC CASSWGSGRMNDEQFF
TRBD1 TRBJ2-3 16 TRBV5-1 - TGCGCCAGCAGCCCCCGAGGGACAGAGCTCACAGATACGCAGTATTTT CASSPRGTELTDTQYF
TRBD2 TRBJ2-3 15 TRBV7-2 - TGTGCCAGCAGCTCCTCTACTAGCGGGGAAGATACGCAGTATTTT CASSSSTSGEDTQYF
TRBD2 TRBJ2-7 13 TRBV7-9 - TGTGCCAGCAGCATCTCGGGGGGCTACGAGCAGTACTTC CASSISGGYEQYF
- TRBJ2-1 14 TRBV5-4 - TGTGCCAGCAGCCCCCCGTGGGGGGTAGGTGAGCAGTTCTTC CASSPPWGVGEQFF
- TRBJ2-1 17 TRBV4-1 - TGCGCCAGCAGCCAAGAATCGGACAGTAGCTCCTACAATGAGCAGTTCTTC CASSQESDSSSYNEQFF
- TRBJ2-1 16 TRBV9 - TGTGCCAGCAGCCCAACGGGTGGTGGCGCCTACAATGAGCAGTTCTTC CASSPTGGGAYNEQFF
- TRBJ1-2 10 TRBV2 few TGTGCCAGCAGTGCATTCGGCTACACCTTC CASSAFGYTF
TRBD1 TRBJ2-3 14 TRBV28 - TGTGCCAGCAGTTTAAGTCAGGACAGGGGGCTTGCTTTTTTT CASSLSQDRGLAFF
TRBD2 TRBJ2-2 15 TRBV27 - TGTGCCAGCAGTTTAACGGGAGGGGACACCGGGGAGCTGTTTTTT CASSLTGGDTGELFF
- TRBJ2-5 14 TRBV5-5 - TGTGCCAGCAGCCCCCTGGCCACTATGGAGACCCAGTACTTC CASSPLATMETQYF
TRBD2 TRBJ2-3 14 TRBV7-9 - TGTGCCAGCAGCCCTAGCGGGAGCACAGATACGCAGTATTTT CASSPSGSTDTQYF
TRBD1 TRBJ2-7 16 TRBV7-9 - TGTGCCAGCAGCTTACGGGGACAGGGGAATTACTACGAGCAGTACTTC CASSLRGQGNYYEQYF
- TRBJ2-1 19 TRBV28 once TGTGCCAGCAGTTTAGGGGTTTTTTTAGGAGGGCCTATCAGGAGTGAGCAGTTCTTC CASSLGVFLGGPIRSEQFF
- TRBJ2-4 14 TRBV11-2 - TGTGCCAGCAGCACCGGGGAACGGAGGAACATTCAGTACTTC CASSTGERRNIQYF
- TRBJ2-7 14 TRBV10-2 once TGCGCCAGCAGTTTCACCGGGACTCGCTACGAGCAGTACTTC CASSFTGTRYEQYF
- TRBJ1-3 14 TRBV6-1 - TGTGCCAGCGCTGCAGGGCTTTCTGGAAACACCATATATTTT CASAAGLSGNTIYF
TRBD1 TRBJ1-1 17 TRBV9 - TGTGCCAGCAGCGTAGACCTTTTACAGGGGCTGGACACTGAAGCTTTCTTT CASSVDLLQGLDTEAFF
TRBD1 TRBJ1-2 14 TRBV7-6 - TGTGCCAGCAGCCCGTATAGGGGACAGGATGGCTACACCTTC CASSPYRGQDGYTF
TRBD1 TRBJ2-7 15 TRBV27 - TGTGCCAGCAGTCACACCGGGACAGGGTCTTACGAGCAGTACTTC CASSHTGTGSYEQYF
- TRBJ2-7 15 TRBV6-5 - TGTGCCAGCATGACCAGGGGCAATTCCGCCTTCAAGCAGTACTTC CASMTRGNSAFKQYF
- TRBJ2-1 15 TRBV11-2 - TGTGCCAGCAGCTTAGAATCTAGACTCGTAATGAGCACGTTCTTC CASSLESRLVMSTFF
- TRBJ1-2 14 TRBV5-4 once TGTGCCAGCAGCCGGTCTCTTCCTAACTATGGCTACACCTTC CASSRSLPNYGYTF
- TRBJ2-7 14 TRBV11-2 - TGTGCCAGCAGCTTAGCAGCCCGGGGGATCGAGCAGTACTTC CASSLAARGIEQYF
- TRBJ2-6 19 TRBV19 - TGTGCCAGTAGTGCTTTAACACAGGGATCTCGCTCTGGGGCCAACGTCCTGACTTTC CASSALTQGSRSGANVLTF
- TRBJ2-3 15 TRBV7-8 - TGTGCCAGCAGCTTAGTGGGACTTCACACAGATACGCAGTATTTT CASSLVGLHTDTQYF